This T cell receptor beta chain was captured by sequencing in a study of blood T cell repertoires in COVID-19. As for the study in general: T cells, B-cell-depleted T cells, or PBMCs supplied cDNA or gDNA.

Germline V gene lookup returns CDR1 MDHEN and CDR2 SYDVKM. There are 15 residues in the CDR3. V lost 5 bases and J lost 1, with 12 bases in between. Methods used by the authors: Researchers report that nucleated cell counts were estimated from reference gene primer amplification. The protocol was immunoSEQ multiplex PCR, while the TCRdb copy is restricted to in-frame clones and leaves out a portion. The V and J calls and clone size come from that table; D and trimming were worked out from the DNA. The table includes about 120,000 clones, about 90% detected once. This clone appeared a single time. Material: peripheral blood. The TCR sequence derives from a woman in her forties or fifties with active or convalescent COVID-19. The chain couples TRBV28 to TRBJ1-5, with D hard to call. CDR3 in amino acids: CASSVLWESNQPQHF. DNA of the CDR3: TGTGCCAGCAGTGTGCTGTGGGAGAGCAATCAGCCCCAGCATTTT.